This T cell receptor (beta chain) was observed in a study of blood T cell repertoires in COVID-19. Study summary: Samples representing acute and convalescent COVID-19 were sourced from the United States, Italy and Spain.

V dropped 4 bases and J dropped 0 bases, with 16 bases sitting between them. Germline CDR1 SGHKS, CDR2 YYEKEE (reference sequence). There are 16 residues in the CDR3. Cohort 3 recovered donors had two negative PCRs, clearance, or symptom resolution. Using immunoSEQ multiplex PCR, the repertoire was profiled, and TCRdb retains in-frame clones only, with some absent. Of around 300,000 clones listed, roughly 89% are singletons. The TCR was taken from a woman aged 40 to 50 who had recovered from COVID-19. This chain links TRBV5-5 with TRBJ1-2; D unclear. Material for sequencing was PBMCs or T cells enriched from blood (not recorded which). CDR3 sequence (DNA): TGTGCCAGCAGCCCAGTGTTGTGGTCAGCTAACTATGGCTACACCTTC. Translated, it gives CASSPVLWSANYGYTF.